What follows are 3 T cell receptor beta chains derived from one specimen sequenced in a study of cytomegalovirus exposure and HLA in healthy donors (dated by TCRdb to 2016 to 2017). Library prep was done by the immunoSEQ multiplex PCR assay. The multiplex PCR relied on a mix of 60 forward primers for TCR Vbeta segments and 13 reverse primers for TCR Jbeta segments. In its TCRdb copy, this immuneACCESS table keeps in-frame sequences only and misses some clones. Where compared with another copy, unresolved V genes explain less than half of these, and the others have no known cause. The sample table holds fewer than 250,000 clones, of which more than 60% were seen once. The ten top clones hold roughly 2.1% of the sample. Sequencing used PBMCs. Receptor source: a woman in her 30s in good health and CMV-seropositive.

This chain joins TRBV29-1 and TRBJ1-4, with D unclear. Trimming removed 4 bases from V and 5 bases from J, with 14 bases in between. CDR1 is SQVTM, CDR2 ANQGSEA, per germline. This CDR3 has 14 residues. CDR3 coding DNA: TGCAGCGTTGGGTCCAGGTCGGGAAATGAAAAACTGTTTTTT. Its translation: CSVGSRSGNEKLFF.

The chain recombines TRBV5-1 with TRBJ1-2, with 9 bases fitting TRBD1. CDR1 is SGHRS and CDR2 is YFSETQ in the germline V gene. The length of the CDR3 is 14 residues. J lost 10 bases, V lost 1 base, and 8 bases had no gene match. CDR3 residues: CASSLSVDRGPYTF. CDR3 coding DNA: TGCGCCAGCAGCTTGTCGGTGGACAGGGGACCCTACACCTTC.

The rearrangement joins TRBV5-1 to TRBJ1-2, with D possibly TRBD1 on 5 matching bases. The germline CDR1 and CDR2 sequences are SGHRS and YFSETQ. V lost 2 bases and J 4 bases, leaving 6 bases between the germline ends. The CDR3 extends over 12 amino acids. CDR3 region: CASSFDSYGYTF. The CDR3 DNA is TGCGCCAGCAGCTTCGACAGCTATGGCTACACCTTC.